These 9 T cell receptor beta chains were sequenced from one sample in a study of T cell repertoires in cytomegalovirus infection. TCRdb reanalysed the reads using MiXCR and keeps one entry per CDR3 protein. The repertoire has about 110,000 distinct CDR3 sequences, about 33% of them found once; the top ten carry 41%. Antigens for these TCRs are unknown. The specimen was CD8+ T cells from cultured PBMCs, collected from culture after CMV antigen stimulation. The receptors were gathered from a human donor in good health (CMV status not recorded). Some clones in this sample may be carry-over from other donors' samples.

The V gene is TRBV6-5, the J gene TRBJ2-3; D gene unclear. The CDR3 is 15 residues long. Germline V gives CDR1 MNHEY, CDR2 SVGAGI. V lost 4 bases to trimming and J lost 2 bases, with 13 bases between them. The CDR3 is CASSLNPWVTDTQYF. CDR3 DNA sequence: TGTGCCAGCAGTTTGAACCCTTGGGTCACAGATACGCAGTATTTT.

This clonotype was seen only a few times. The chain is built from TRBV7-6 and TRBJ1-4; D is unresolved. The germline V gene encodes CDR1 SGHVS and CDR2 FNYEAQ. The CDR3 totals 14 residues. The V and J ends lost 4 bases and 4 bases respectively, with 10 bases between them. CDR3 loop: CASSSDGYNEKLFF. The CDR3 coding sequence is TGTGCCAGCAGCTCGGACGGATATAATGAAAAACTGTTTTTT.

This chain uses TRBV6-1 with TRBJ1-1, with 8 bases matching TRBD1. V shed 5 bases, J shed 1 base, and the junction held 9 bases outside the gene matches. From germline, CDR1 is MNHNS and CDR2 SASEGT. This CDR3 has 16 residues. CDR3 region: CASSIRQGMGNTEAFF. The DNA of the CDR3 is TGTGCCAGCAGTATAAGACAGGGGATGGGGAACACTGAAGCTTTCTTT.

This clonotype was found many times. The J gene is TRBJ2-7, the V gene TRBV7-2, with 11 positions matching TRBD2. The CDR3 is made up of 17 amino acids. Germline CDR1 reads SGHTA; CDR2 reads FQGNSA. Germline trimming cut 5 bases from V and 0 bases from J; bases unmatched to any gene: 9. The CDR3 DNA follows: TGTGCCAGCAGCATGGGACTAGCGGATCCTTCCTCCTACGAGCAGTACTTC. Encoded protein: CASSMGLADPSSYEQYF.

This chain links TRBV29-1 with TRBJ2-5; D tentatively fits TRBD1 or TRBD2 (5 bases each). Trimming shortened V by 3 bases and J by 4 bases, and 15 bases separated the two germline ends. There are 14 residues in the CDR3. The germline CDR1 and CDR2 sequences are SQVTM and ANQGSEA. The CDR3 here is CSVELGVEGETQYF. CDR3 DNA sequence: TGCAGCGTTGAGTTGGGGGTGGAAGGAGAGACCCAGTACTTC.

This clonotype was picked up a small number of times. The chain combines TRBV11-2 with TRBJ2-7, with D unresolved. This CDR3 spans 11 amino acids. CDR1 is SGHAT and CDR2 is FQNNGV in the germline V gene. V was clipped by 7 bases and J by 6 bases, with 10 bases between them. The CDR3 region is CASTLGIEQYF. CDR3 DNA sequence: TGTGCCAGCACCCTTGGTATCGAGCAGTACTTC.

The genes are TRBV2 and TRBJ2-2, with D possibly matching TRBD1 (6 bases). Germline-derived CDR1 and CDR2 are SNHLY and FYNNEI. The CDR3 is 12 residues long. V was cut by 9 bases and J by 4 bases, with 9 bases left in between. CDR3 region: CARHRATGELFF. The CDR3 bases are TGTGCCAGGCACAGGGCCACCGGGGAGCTGTTTTTT.

This clonotype was counted only a few times. This chain links TRBV12-3 or TRBV12-4 with TRBJ1-5; D perhaps matches TRBD1 (5 bases). CDR3 size: 15 residues. Trimming cost V 6 bases and J 0 bases, with 12 bases left between them. Here the CDR3 reads CASSTDSHSNQPQHF. The CDR3 region has the DNA TGTGCCAGCAGCACAGACAGCCATAGCAATCAGCCCCAGCATTTT.

This clonotype showed up many times. The chain couples TRBV7-9 to TRBJ2-1, with 9 bases identical to TRBD1. This CDR3 comprises 15 residues. Germline V gene lookup returns CDR1 SEHNR and CDR2 FQNEAQ (reference sequence). J gave up 10 bases and V 5 bases, and 12 bases lay outside the gene matches. CDR3 nucleotide sequence: TGTGCCAGCAGCACATGGGACAGGGATCCGAACGAGCAGTTCTTC. As protein: CASSTWDRDPNEQFF.